The entry below gives a single T cell receptor beta chain sequence along with its context. The antigen is not known. The CDR3 runs 18 residues. The trim removed 4 bases at V and 1 base at J, leaving 15 bases unmatched. In germline, CDR1 is LNHDA, CDR2 SQIVND (reference sequence). Data came from immunoSEQ multiplex PCR; TCRdb stores just in-frame clones and leaves some out. This sample has 75,000 to 90,000 clones; 92% occur once, and the top ten carry roughly 4.3%. The data are from a study of T cell responses to AZD1222 COVID-19 vaccine. Study observations and caveats: The breadth and depth of Spike-specific TCRs increased once two AZD1222 doses had been given.

The rearrangement joins TRBV19 to TRBJ1-2; 7 nucleotides line up with TRBD1. This clonotype was obtained from an adult who received the AZD1222 COVID-19 vaccine. The sequences come from peripheral blood, collected 28 days after the second AZD1222 dose. The chain's CDR3 is CASSTPPGQKTFNYGYTF. Here the CDR3 DNA reads TGTGCCAGTAGTACACCACCGGGACAGAAGACATTTAACTATGGCTACACCTTC.